This note documents a single T cell receptor beta chain sequence. This record belongs to a study of control samples from healthy donors and cancer patients. The CDR3 spans 14 residues. Germline values: CDR1 MDHEN, CDR2 SYDVKM. After removal of 3 bases from V and 4 bases from J, the junction contained 4 bases not matched to a gene. The data were produced by immunoSEQ multiplex PCR, yet TCRdb's version contains in-frame clones alone and is incomplete. The profile shows about 250,000 clones, roughly four fifths of them singletons. Sequenced sample: PBMCs. This TCR derives from a woman between 55 and 75 years old with lung cancer. This chain uses TRBV28 with TRBJ2-7, with 9 bases lining up with TRBD1. The CDR3 DNA reads as TGTGCCAGCAGTTTCCTGGGACAGGGTTACGAGCAGTACTTC. Residues: CASSFLGQGYEQYF.